Listed below are T cell receptor beta chains from one sample, sequenced in a study of CD8 T cells in Susac syndrome. MiXCR was run by TCRdb on the immunoSEQ multiplex PCR reads, yielding one entry per CDR3 protein. The sample contains about 400,000 distinct CDR3 sequences, approximately 85% of which appear only once. Material: CD8+ T cells from PBMCs. Receptor source: a human donor with multiple sclerosis. Both conserved end residues are part of each CDR3. A D gene is named only where the DNA matches it firmly. The size of a clone is reported for some rows only, either as once, few or many, or as a class for expanded clones.

clone_size d_call j_call v_call cdr3_aa cdr3_nt
few NA TRBJ2-7 TRBV11-2 CASSTGISYEQYF TGTGCCAGCAGCACCGGAATTAGCTACGAGCAGTACTTC
once NA TRBJ2-7 TRBV5-6 CASSLQGRGYEQYF TGTGCCAGCAGCTTACAGGGAAGGGGCTACGAGCAGTACTTC
NA NA TRBJ2-1 TRBV6-6 CASAFTLTYNEQFF TGTGCCAGCGCGTTTACTCTCACCTACAATGAGCAGTTCTTC
NA NA TRBJ1-1 TRBV7-6 CASSLGGFQVGEAFF TGTGCCAGCAGCTTAGGAGGGTTTCAGGTGGGAGAAGCTTTCTTT
once TRBD2 TRBJ2-2 TRBV6-7 CANKECGRGTGELFF TGTGCCAACAAAGAGTGCGGGAGAGGCACCGGGGAGCTGTTTTTT
once NA TRBJ1-1 TRBV3-1 CASSQGTYYTRAEAFF TGTGCCAGCAGCCAAGGAACCTATTATACAAGGGCTGAAGCTTTCTTT
NA TRBD1 TRBJ2-1 TRBV19 CASSIMGQGINEQFF TGTGCCAGTAGTATAATGGGACAGGGGATCAATGAGCAGTTCTTC
NA NA TRBJ2-2 TRBV20-1 CSASPEESTGELFF TGCAGTGCTAGCCCCGAGGAATCGACCGGGGAGCTGTTTTTT
NA NA TRBJ2-2 TRBV5-4 CASSSGDANTGELFF TGTGCCAGCAGCTCGGGGGACGCGAACACCGGGGAGCTGTTTTTT
once NA TRBJ2-1 TRBV5-1 CASGVFSDDNEQFF TGCGCCAGCGGGGTTTTTTCCGATGACAATGAGCAGTTCTTC
once NA TRBJ1-1 TRBV5-8 CASSFRGGLEAFF TGTGCCAGCAGCTTTCGGGGGGGACTTGAAGCTTTCTTT
NA NA TRBJ2-5 TRBV6-6 CASSSGTTKETQYF TGTGCCAGCAGTTCCGGGACAACGAAAGAGACCCAGTACTTC
NA NA TRBJ2-7 TRBV20-1 CSAGTNREFNSYEQYF TGCAGTGCTGGGACGAACCGGGAATTCAACTCTTACGAGCAGTACTTC
NA NA TRBJ2-5 TRBV6-5 CASSYGGRVKETQYF TGTGCCAGCAGCTACGGGGGCAGGGTTAAAGAGACCCAGTACTTC
NA NA TRBJ1-2 TRBV7-9 CASSSGAFYGYTF TGTGCCAGCAGTTCAGGGGCCTTCTATGGCTACACCTTC
NA NA TRBJ1-1 TRBV20-1 CSAREDWNTEAFF TGCAGTGCTAGAGAGGACTGGAACACTGAAGCTTTCTTT
few TRBD1 TRBJ2-4 TRBV12-3/TRBV12-4 CASSSPGTGKNIQYF TGTGCCAGCAGTTCCCCTGGGACAGGGAAAAACATTCAGTACTTC
NA NA TRBJ2-7 TRBV25-1 CARPEREYEQYF TGTGCCCGCCCTGAAAGAGAGTACGAGCAGTACTTC
NA NA TRBJ2-4 TRBV12-5 CASAHHGIGKNIQYF TGTGCTAGTGCTCACCACGGGATTGGCAAAAACATTCAGTACTTC
NA TRBD1 TRBJ2-7 TRBV7-9 CASSSQGARTIYEQYF TGTGCCAGCAGCTCGCAGGGGGCTCGCACCATCTACGAGCAGTACTTC
NA TRBD2 TRBJ2-7 TRBV4-1 CASSRLAGSDEQYF TGCGCCAGCAGCCGCCTAGCGGGATCGGACGAGCAGTACTTC
once TRBD2 TRBJ2-1 TRBV12-3/TRBV12-4 CASSLRAGVDEQFF TGTGCCAGCAGTTTGAGGGCGGGAGTTGATGAGCAGTTCTTC
NA NA TRBJ1-1 TRBV28 CASSPRSANTEAFF TGTGCCAGCAGTCCGAGGTCGGCGAACACTGAAGCTTTCTTT
NA TRBD2 TRBJ2-2 TRBV30 CAWDWGGITGELFF TGTGCCTGGGACTGGGGGGGAATCACCGGGGAGCTGTTTTTT
NA NA TRBJ2-7 TRBV7-2 CASRQQGSYEQYF TGTGCCAGCAGACAACAGGGTTCCTACGAGCAGTACTTC
NA NA TRBJ1-1 TRBV21-1 CASSKGPRPRTDLNTEAFF TGTGCCAGCAGCAAAGGTCCGCGGCCCCGGACAGATCTAAACACTGAAGCTTTCTTT
NA TRBD2 TRBJ2-1 TRBV5-1 CASSLEPGLLYNEQFF TGCGCCAGCAGCTTGGAGCCGGGACTACTCTACAATGAGCAGTTCTTC
NA NA TRBJ1-5 TRBV27 CASSLLQGGQPQHF TGTGCCAGCAGTTTACTACAGGGCGGGCAGCCCCAGCATTTT
once NA TRBJ2-1 TRBV12-3/TRBV12-4 CASSLLNRGEQFF TGTGCCAGCAGTTTACTAAACCGGGGAGAGCAGTTCTTC
NA NA TRBJ2-1 TRBV14 CASSVLAASEQFF TGTGCCAGCAGCGTCTTGGCCGCATCCGAGCAGTTCTTC
NA NA TRBJ1-1 TRBV20-1 CSAPITNTEAFF TGCAGTGCCCCTATAACGAACACTGAAGCTTTCTTT
NA TRBD1 TRBJ2-3 TRBV12-3/TRBV12-4 CASNSPTGASDTQYF TGTGCCAGCAACTCACCGACAGGGGCATCAGATACGCAGTATTTT
NA TRBD2 TRBJ2-1 TRBV12-5 CASGFPTFLAGDSYNEQFF TGTGCTAGTGGTTTCCCAACATTTTTAGCGGGAGACTCCTACAATGAGCAGTTCTTC
few NA TRBJ2-3 TRBV6-1 CASSSVLSTDTQYF TGTGCCAGCAGTTCGGTTCTTAGCACAGATACGCAGTATTTT
NA NA TRBJ2-1 TRBV28 CAGGGRPYNEQFF TGTGCCGGGGGGGGGCGTCCCTACAATGAGCAGTTCTTC
NA NA TRBJ2-3 TRBV7-9 CASSLPPSTDTQYF TGTGCCAGCAGCTTACCACCTAGCACAGATACGCAGTATTTT
NA NA TRBJ2-2 TRBV30 CAWSPRGVGELFF TGTGCCTGGAGCCCGAGGGGAGTCGGGGAGCTGTTTTTT
NA TRBD2 TRBJ2-1 TRBV5-1 CASSLGVAGSSYNEQFF TGCGCCAGCAGCTTGGGGGTAGCGGGTAGCTCCTACAATGAGCAGTTCTTC
NA NA TRBJ2-3 TRBV5-6 CASSLVASSSTDTQYF TGTGCCAGCAGCTTGGTGGCCTCCAGTAGCACAGATACGCAGTATTTT
NA NA TRBJ2-2 TRBV9 CASSFFNTAPTGELFF TGTGCCAGCAGCTTTTTTAACACGGCTCCCACCGGGGAGCTGTTTTTT
NA NA TRBJ2-5 TRBV5-4 CASSLDHASGTTQYF TGTGCCAGCAGCTTGGATCACGCGAGCGGAACCACCCAGTACTTC
NA TRBD2 TRBJ2-1 TRBV12-3/TRBV12-4 CASRTSGTYNEQFF TGTGCCAGCCGGACTAGCGGGACCTACAATGAGCAGTTCTTC
NA NA TRBJ1-5 TRBV4-1 CASSQAAGTSNQPQHF TGCGCCAGCAGCCAAGCGGCAGGAACCAGCAATCAGCCCCAGCATTTT
NA TRBD1 TRBJ2-1 TRBV5-6 CASTWSRGPLPPGQFF TGTGCCAGCACCTGGAGTAGGGGGCCCCTACCTCCGGGGCAGTTCTTC
NA NA TRBJ1-4 TRBV7-2 CASSLYGGDSGEKLFF TGTGCCAGCAGCTTATACGGAGGGGACTCGGGTGAAAAACTGTTTTTT
NA NA TRBJ1-5 TRBV11-2 CASSILTNREYYSNQPQHF TGTGCCAGCAGCATACTGACTAACCGGGAATATTATAGCAATCAGCCCCAGCATTTT
NA NA TRBJ1-2 TRBV15 CATSRVWGFYGYTF TGTGCCACCAGCAGAGTGTGGGGGTTCTATGGCTACACCTTC
NA NA TRBJ1-5 TRBV27 CASSVTGRQYQPQHF TGTGCCAGCAGTGTGACGGGGAGGCAGTATCAGCCCCAGCATTTT
NA TRBD2 TRBJ2-3 TRBV27 CASGELAGGTDTQYF TGTGCCAGCGGAGAGCTAGCGGGGGGCACAGATACGCAGTATTTT
NA NA TRBJ2-5 TRBV12-5 CASGLVLVTHQETQYF TGTGCTAGTGGTTTGGTACTAGTGACTCACCAAGAGACCCAGTACTTC
once TRBD1 TRBJ2-1 TRBV7-6 CASSQRTGGNEQFF TGTGCCAGCAGCCAGAGGACAGGGGGCAATGAGCAGTTCTTC
NA NA TRBJ1-1 TRBV29-1 CSVEDWEGTEAFF TGCAGCGTTGAAGATTGGGAAGGGACTGAAGCTTTCTTT
NA TRBD1 TRBJ1-2 TRBV7-9 CASSGWDREDYGYTF TGTGCCAGCAGCGGGTGGGACAGAGAGGACTATGGCTACACCTTC
NA TRBD1 TRBJ2-7 TRBV5-1 CASSPTGALYEQYF TGCGCCAGCAGCCCGACAGGGGCCCTATACGAGCAGTACTTC
NA NA TRBJ2-7 TRBV21-1 CASSTYRDRGHYEQYF TGTGCCAGCAGCACCTACCGGGACAGGGGCCACTACGAGCAGTACTTC
NA NA TRBJ2-3 TRBV4-2 CASSQETGAPDTQYF TGTGCCAGCAGCCAAGAAACGGGAGCCCCAGATACGCAGTATTTT